The 3 T cell receptor beta chains listed next were all sequenced from one sample in a study of T cells after yellow fever vaccination. TCRdb redid the calling of the 5' RACE reads with MiXCR, one entry per CDR3 protein. The sample lists 400,000 to 650,000 distinct CDR3 sequences, just over 20% occurring once. Sequenced material: PBMCs, taken roughly 20 days after the first yellow fever vaccination. These receptors were obtained from a man between 18 and 35 years old who received the YFV17D yellow fever vaccine.

This clonotype was found many times. The chain joins TRBV12-3 or TRBV12-4 to TRBJ1-6; TRBD1 might be the D (5 bases). The CDR3 is 14 residues long. V gave up 4 bases and J gave up 11 bases, with 15 bases separating them. The CDR3 coding sequence is TGTGCCAGCAGTTCACTCCTCAGGGTTGCACCCCTCCACTTT. Its protein product is CASSSLLRVAPLHF.

This clonotype showed up just a few times. The rearrangement joins TRBV2 to TRBJ2-7, with 11 positions matching TRBD2. CDR1 is SNHLY, CDR2 FYNNEI, per germline. The V gene end was trimmed by 3 bases and the J gene end by 3 bases; junction bases not matched to a gene: 4. The CDR3 extends over 15 amino acids. The chain's CDR3 is CASSEGLAGGYEQYV. For the CDR3, the DNA is TGTGCCAGCAGTGAGGGGCTAGCGGGGGGCTACGAGCAGTACGTC.

This clonotype was seen more than once but under ten times. This chain joins TRBV20-1 and TRBJ2-5, with a tentative D call TRBD1 (7 bases). The V and J ends lost 3 bases and 3 bases respectively, with 11 bases between them. Germline values: CDR1 DFQATT, CDR2 SNEGSKA (reference sequence). The CDR3 is 13 amino acids. CDR3 nucleotide sequence: TGCAGTGCTAGGGGGGGACAGAAAGAGACCCAGTACTTC. It encodes CSARGGQKETQYF.